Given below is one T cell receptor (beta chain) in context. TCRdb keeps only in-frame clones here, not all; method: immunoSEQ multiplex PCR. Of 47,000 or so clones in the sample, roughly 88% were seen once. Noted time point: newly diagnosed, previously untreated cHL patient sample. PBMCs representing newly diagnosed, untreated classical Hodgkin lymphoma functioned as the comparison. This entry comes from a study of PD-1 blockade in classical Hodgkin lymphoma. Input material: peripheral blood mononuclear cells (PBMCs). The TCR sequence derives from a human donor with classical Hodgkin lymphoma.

The CDR3 DNA reads as TGCGCCAGCAGCCAACCGACAGGGTTCTACGAGCAGTACGTC. This translates into CASSQPTGFYEQYV. The rearrangement joins TRBV4-1 to TRBJ2-7; 7 nucleotides align to TRBD1. Germline V gene lookup returns CDR1 MGHRA and CDR2 YSYEKL. The CDR3 runs 14 residues. V was clipped by 2 bases and J by 3 bases; unmatched bases: 4.